Each of the 21 T cell receptor beta chains below was sequenced from the same sample in a study of shared clonotypes between healthy human individuals. The data were produced by immunoSEQ multiplex PCR, yet TCRdb's version contains in-frame clones alone and is incomplete. The sample shows some 2.4 million clones, 80% to 95% of them seen only once. The sample was naive CD4+ T cells from PBMCs. Regarding subset: CD45RA+ positively selected. The source is a man in his late teens or twenties in good health. Some clones in this sample may be carry-over from other donors' samples.

The rearrangement links TRBV5-1 to TRBJ1-6; a possible D gene is TRBD1 (6 bases). This CDR3 has 13 residues. The V end was cut by 0 bases, the J end by 10 bases, with 8 bases between. Germline CDR1 and CDR2: SGHRS and YFSETQ. The CDR3 nucleotides are TGCGCCAGCAGCTTGGCAGGGGAATCACCCCTCCACTTT. It codes for CASSLAGESPLHF.

The rearrangement links TRBV27 to TRBJ1-2; 8 bases match TRBD1. Germline V gene sequence: CDR1 MNHEY, CDR2 SMNVEV (reference sequence). The CDR3 has 15 residues. J lost 5 bases, V lost 5 bases, and 10 bases had no gene match. CDR3: CASSPSGGLVYGYTF. DNA for the CDR3: TGTGCCAGCAGTCCCTCAGGGGGCTTAGTATATGGCTACACCTTC.

V and J are TRBV19 and TRBJ1-5; unclear D gene. The CDR3 is 13 amino acids. With 5 bases removed from V and 5 bases from J, the gap between germline ends came to 10 bases. Germline V gene data show CDR1 as LNHDA and CDR2 as SQIVND (reference sequence). CDR3 residues: CASSLEPYQPQHF. The CDR3 DNA reads TGTGCCAGTAGTCTTGAGCCCTATCAGCCCCAGCATTTT.

This chain uses TRBV7-2 with TRBJ2-7; 7 nucleotides match TRBD1. CDR3 length equals 13 residues. The ends lost 4 bases at V and 1 base at J; junction bases unmatched: 1. In germline, CDR1 is SGHTA, CDR2 FQGNSA. CDR3 DNA: TGTGCCAGCAGCTCAGGGGGTTCCTACGAGCAGTACTTC. It yields the protein CASSSGGSYEQYF.

The gene calls are TRBV2 and TRBJ2-2; 10 bases fit TRBD2. The V segment lost 3 bases and the J segment 6 bases; nucleotides outside the gene matches: 4. Germline V gene data show CDR1 as SNHLY and CDR2 as FYNNEI. The CDR3 is 15 amino acids. The CDR3 protein is CASSDRLAGAGELFF. The CDR3 nucleotides are TGTGCCAGCAGTGACCGTCTAGCGGGAGCCGGGGAGCTGTTTTTT. The variable domain in full, completed from reference TRBV2 and TRBJ2-2, reads EPEVTQTPSHQVTQMGQEVILRCVPISNHLYFYWYRQILGQKVEFLVSFYNNEISEKSEIFDDQFSVERPDGSNFTLKIRSTKLEDSAMYFCASSDRLAGAGELFFGEGSRLTVL.

This clone occurred once. The rearrangement joins TRBV7-9 to TRBJ2-7; 10 nucleotides line up with TRBD2. CDR1 is SEHNR and CDR2 is FQNEAQ in the germline V gene (reference sequence). The ends lost 2 bases at V and 0 bases at J; junction bases unmatched: 4. This CDR3 region has 16 residues. For the CDR3, the DNA is TGTGCCAGCAGCTTACGGACTAGCGGACTCTCCTACGAGCAGTACTTC. Residues: CASSLRTSGLSYEQYF. The entire variable domain, with the rest obtained from reference TRBV7-9 and TRBJ2-7, is as follows: DTGVSQNPRHKITKRGQNVTFRCDPISEHNRLYWYRQTLGQGPEFLTYFQNEAQLEKSRLLSDRFSAERPKGSFSTLEIQRTEQGDSAMYLCASSLRTSGLSYEQYFGPGTRLTVT.

This clone was seen once. The rearrangement joins TRBV28 to TRBJ1-2; D is unclear. Between the trimmed V and J ends, which lost 8 bases and 4 bases, there was a span of 11 bases. This CDR3 has 12 amino acids. Germline values: CDR1 MDHEN, CDR2 SYDVKM. CDR3 region: CASSLESYGYTF. The CDR3 nucleotides read TGTGCCAGCTCCCTTGAGTCCTATGGCTACACCTTC.

The rearrangement links TRBV9 to TRBJ1-3; tentative D call: TRBD1 (5 bases). The CDR3 covers 15 residues. From germline, CDR1 is SGDLS and CDR2 YYNGEE. Deletions cut 7 bases from V and 2 bases from J, with 16 bases between. CDR3: CASSPAGGAGNTIYF. The CDR3 DNA reads as TGTGCCAGCTCCCCAGCCGGGGGAGCTGGAAACACCATATATTTT.

Points on this clone: The sample contains more than one DNA sequence encoding this CDR3. The J gene is TRBJ1-1, the V gene TRBV10-1; perhaps TRBD1 as D (5 bases). Trimming cost V 2 bases and J 2 bases, with 6 bases left between them. The CDR3 totals 13 residues. From germline, CDR1 is WNHNN and CDR2 SYGVQD (reference sequence). CDR3 sequence (DNA): TGCGCCAGCAGTGAGGGGGGAAACACTGAAGCTTTCTTT. Protein product: CASSEGGNTEAFF.

The chain has TRBV19 and TRBJ1-5; 9 nucleotides match TRBD1. Germline CDR1 reads LNHDA; CDR2 reads SQIVND (reference sequence). There are 18 residues in the CDR3. V dropped 7 bases and J dropped 3; count of bases not matched to a gene: 16. In DNA, the CDR3 is TGTGCCAGTACCTTCGATCCTAGCGGACAGGGGCACAATCAGCCCCAGCATTTT. Amino acids: CASTFDPSGQGHNQPQHF.

The V and J genes are TRBV2 and TRBJ1-1; D gene uncertain. The CDR3 has 15 residues. Germline assignment: CDR1 SNHLY and CDR2 FYNNEI. Trimming removed 0 bases from V and 11 bases from J, with 19 bases in between. CDR3 region: CASSEALPTNVPAFF. In DNA, the CDR3 is TGTGCCAGCAGTGAAGCCCTACCAACCAACGTCCCGGCTTTCTTT.

The rearrangement joins TRBV6-4 to TRBJ1-2, with unresolved D. Germline CDR1 and CDR2: MRHNA and SNTAGT. V shed 3 bases and J shed 7 bases, with 12 bases lying between them. CDR3 length equals 13 residues. The CDR3 is CASSEYTGFGYTF. The CDR3, as DNA: TGTGCCAGCAGTGAATATACGGGATTTGGCTACACCTTC.

The V call is TRBV15, the J call TRBJ2-7; D is possibly TRBD1 (6 bases). The germline V gene encodes CDR1 LNHNV and CDR2 YYDKDF (reference sequence). Trimming took 6 bases from V and 3 from J, leaving 15 bases between them. The CDR3 extends over 14 amino acids. The CDR3 loop reads CATSRLDRYYEQYF. The CDR3 DNA is TGTGCCACCAGTCGGCTGGACAGATACTACGAGCAGTACTTC.

The chain combines TRBV28 with TRBJ2-3; 8 nucleotides align to TRBD1. The junction had 6 bases not matched to a gene; V was cut back by 7 bases and J by 6 bases. CDR3 size: 13 residues. The germline CDR1 and CDR2 sequences are MDHEN and SYDVKM. The CDR3 bases are TGTGCCAGCAACCCGGACAGGGTTGATACGCAGTATTTT. Its protein is CASNPDRVDTQYF.

The genes are TRBV5-1 and TRBJ1-1; tentative D call: TRBD1 (5 bases). This CDR3 has 15 amino acids. V was cut by 4 bases and J by 7 bases, with 20 bases left in between. CDR1 and CDR2 (germline): SGHRS, YFSETQ. The CDR3 sequence is CASSLRDPSRGEAFF. The CDR3 DNA is TGCGCCAGCAGCCTCCGGGACCCTAGCCGGGGTGAAGCTTTCTTT.

CDR3 nucleotide sequence: TGTGCCAGCACCAGTACCTACGAGCAGTACTTC. Translated, it gives CASTSTYEQYF. The chain couples TRBV2 to TRBJ2-7; no clear D gene. CDR1 and CDR2 (germline): SNHLY, FYNNEI. V dropped 7 bases and J dropped 2 bases, with 6 bases sitting between them. The CDR3 length is 11 residues.

The V and J genes are TRBV6-1 and TRBJ1-1; maybe TRBD1 (5 bases). CDR3 size: 14 residues. V was trimmed by 7 bases and J by 4 bases, leaving 16 bases between them. Germline loops: CDR1 MNHNS, CDR2 SASEGT. In nucleotides, the CDR3 is TGTGCCAGCAACCCCGTATGGGGGGGCACTGAAGCTTTCTTT. Protein product: CASNPVWGGTEAFF.

The J gene is TRBJ1-1, the V gene TRBV5-4; 7 bases agree with TRBD1. V dropped 4 bases and J dropped 0; count of bases not matched to a gene: 6. Germline V gives CDR1 SGHNT, CDR2 YYREEE (reference sequence). The length of the CDR3 is 15 residues. CDR3 DNA: TGTGCCAGCAGCGGGGGACAGCTATTGAACACTGAAGCTTTCTTT. Protein product: CASSGGQLLNTEAFF.

V and J are TRBV29-1 and TRBJ2-1; possibly TRBD1 for D (6 bases). The germline V gene encodes CDR1 SQVTM and CDR2 ANQGSEA. The CDR3 runs to 13 residues. The germline V and J ends were trimmed by 2 bases and 8 bases, with 13 bases remaining between them. The DNA for the CDR3 is TGCAGCGTTGAATACAGGGCTAAGGATGAGCAGTTCTTC. Amino acids: CSVEYRAKDEQFF.

The J gene is TRBJ2-1, the V gene TRBV28; D is perhaps TRBD2 (10 bases). The germline V gene encodes CDR1 MDHEN and CDR2 SYDVKM. The CDR3 is made up of 21 amino acids. Trimming removed 3 bases at V and 4 bases at J, with 31 bases between. CDR3 in amino acids: CASSLTQGARKREGLYNEQFF. The CDR3 coding sequence is TGTGCCAGCAGTTTGACACAGGGGGCGCGAAAGCGGGAGGGCCTTTACAATGAGCAGTTCTTC.

The chain uses TRBV9 and TRBJ1-1; D might be TRBD1 (6 bases). V was pared by 4 bases and J by 6 bases, with 19 bases between. CDR1 and CDR2 (germline): SGDLS, YYNGEE. The CDR3 has 15 residues. In DNA, the CDR3 is TGTGCCAGCAGCCCCCAGTACCCAGGGGAAGCTGAAGCTTTCTTT. This gives the protein CASSPQYPGEAEAFF.